Presented here are 21 T cell receptor beta chains from one specimen sequenced in a study of T cells in localized non-small cell lung cancer. Measured with immunoSEQ multiplex PCR; TCRdb has only the in-frame clones, and not every one. In the table there are 65,000 to 80,000 clones, about 81% of which are singletons. Here the sequenced sample was peripheral blood, taken before any cancer treatment. The receptors here all came from a female donor over 55 with stage I lung adenocarcinoma.

This sequence joins TRBV10-3 and TRBJ2-1, with TRBD2 matching 7 bases. CDR3 length: 14 residues. J was trimmed by 7 bases and V by 2 bases; bases with no gene match: 5. Germline lookup yields CDR1 ENHRY and CDR2 SYGVKD. The CDR3 here is CAISEREVGNEQFF. DNA of the CDR3: TGTGCCATCAGTGAGCGGGAGGTCGGGAATGAGCAGTTCTTC.

The V and J genes are TRBV10-3 and TRBJ2-1; D remains unclear. The CDR3 has 14 amino acids. Trimming pared 5 bases from V and 5 bases from J, leaving 13 bases between. The germline CDR1 and CDR2 sequences are ENHRY and SYGVKD. The CDR3 DNA sequence: TGTGCCATCAGTACCCCGAGAGGAAACAATGAGCAGTTCTTC. Translation: CAISTPRGNNEQFF.

J is TRBJ1-2 and V is TRBV5-5; D is perhaps TRBD1 (5 bases). V was pared by 0 bases and J by 4 bases, with 13 bases between. Germline V gene lookup returns CDR1 SGHKS and CDR2 YYEKEE (reference sequence). The CDR3 runs 15 residues. The DNA of the CDR3 is TGTGCCAGCAGCTTGGGACAGTCTGAGACCTATGGCTACACCTTC. As protein: CASSLGQSETYGYTF.

In the case of this clone: The same CDR3 is also encoded by other DNA sequences in this sample. The rearrangement joins TRBV6-6 to TRBJ1-5, with D possibly TRBD1 on 5 matching bases. This CDR3 is built from 12 residues. Trimming cost V 7 bases and J 3 bases, with 7 bases left between them. CDR1 MNHNY and CDR2 SVGAGI come from the germline V gene (reference sequence). The CDR3 sequence: CASKGVNQPQHF. The DNA for the CDR3 is TGTGCCAGCAAAGGGGTCAATCAGCCCCAGCATTTT.

The chain links TRBV2 to TRBJ2-5; 14 bases line up with TRBD2. CDR1 and CDR2 (germline): SNHLY, FYNNEI. The CDR3 extends over 15 amino acids. J lost 2 bases, V lost 4 bases, and 0 bases had no gene match. CDR3: CASSGLAGGQETQYF. For the CDR3, the DNA is TGTGCCAGCAGTGGACTAGCGGGGGGGCAAGAGACCCAGTACTTC.

The rearrangement links TRBV6-1 to TRBJ2-7; 8 bases are a match to TRBD1. CDR3 size: 15 residues. Per the germline V gene, CDR1 is MNHNS and CDR2 is SASEGT. After removal of 2 bases from V and 2 bases from J, the junction contained 5 bases not matched to a gene. The CDR3 DNA follows: TGTGCCAGCAGTGAATTAGGGACAGGAGCCTACGAGCAGTACTTC. It codes for CASSELGTGAYEQYF.

This clone was detected only once. V is TRBV7-9 and J is TRBJ2-2; 7 nucleotides line up with TRBD1. J gave up 4 bases and V 1 base, and 0 bases lay outside the gene matches. The CDR3 loop spans 14 amino acids. Germline CDR1 reads SEHNR; CDR2 reads FQNEAQ (reference sequence). The CDR3: CASSLEGATGELFF. In nucleotides, the CDR3 is TGTGCCAGCAGCTTAGAGGGGGCCACCGGGGAGCTGTTTTTT.

The chain combines TRBV19 with TRBJ2-5; D perhaps matches TRBD2 (6 bases). The CDR3 length is 15 residues. V lost 4 bases, J lost 4 bases, and 16 bases lay in between. Germline-derived CDR1 and CDR2 are LNHDA and SQIVND (reference sequence). The CDR3 coding sequence is TGTGCCAGTAGTAACCGGGGGAGTGCGGGAGAGACCCAGTACTTC. It yields the protein CASSNRGSAGETQYF.

The J gene is TRBJ1-5, the V gene TRBV28; no clear D gene. Trimming took off 6 bases at V and 1 base at J, with 16 bases between the two ends. This CDR3 has 16 residues. The germline V gene encodes CDR1 MDHEN and CDR2 SYDVKM. The CDR3 protein is CASRGRTGESNQPQHF. The CDR3 DNA sequence: TGTGCCAGCAGGGGCAGGACTGGGGAGAGCAATCAGCCCCAGCATTTT.

This clone was counted a few times. This chain joins TRBV28 and TRBJ2-1; the D gene is possibly TRBD2 (9 bases). V was shortened by 6 bases and J by 0 bases, with 36 bases between the two germline ends. Germline V CDR1 and CDR2: MDHEN, SYDVKM. The CDR3 runs to 23 residues. CDR3 DNA sequence: TGTGCCAGCAGCCGACGTCAGGGGGCTAGCGGGGAACACTTACCTAGCTCCTACAATGAGCAGTTCTTC. This translates into CASSRRQGASGEHLPSSYNEQFF.

The chain has TRBV19 and TRBJ2-7; TRBD2 is a possible D gene (5 bases). The V gene's germline CDR1 is LNHDA and CDR2 SQIVND (reference sequence). The CDR3 has 14 residues. V was pared by 7 bases and J by 0 bases, with 13 bases between. For the CDR3, the DNA is TGTGCCAGTAAGAGGGAACACAACTCCTACGAGCAGTACTTC. This sequence encodes CASKREHNSYEQYF.

V gene TRBV6-6 combines with J gene TRBJ1-4; 8 bases match TRBD1. The germline V gene encodes CDR1 MNHNY and CDR2 SVGAGI (reference sequence). The CDR3 spans 14 residues. With 2 bases clipped from V and 5 bases from J, the junction kept 1 base outside the gene matches. For the CDR3, the DNA is TGTGCCAGCAGTTACAACAGGGGGAATGAAAAACTGTTTTTT. Protein sequence: CASSYNRGNEKLFF.

The chain carries TRBV10-3 and TRBJ1-1; D is ambiguous. Per germline, CDR1 ENHRY and CDR2 SYGVKD. Between the trimmed V and J ends, which lost 11 bases and 3 bases, there was a span of 25 bases. CDR3 length: 16 residues. CDR3 sequence: CASSTPRRGKDTEAFF. For the CDR3, the DNA is TGTGCCTCCTCCACCCCACGACGGGGAAAAGACACTGAAGCTTTCTTT.

This clone has only a few counts. CDR3 region: CASSVLTGNTEAFF. CDR3 DNA: TGTGCCAGCAGCGTACTGACAGGGAACACTGAAGCTTTCTTT. The chain couples TRBV9 to TRBJ1-1, with D possibly being TRBD1 (6 bases). The CDR3 contains 14 residues. Germline V lookup: CDR1 SGDLS, CDR2 YYNGEE. V shed 1 base and J shed 1 base, with 8 bases lying between them.

The chain is built from TRBV7-6 and TRBJ2-1; TRBD1 aligns across 8 bases. J was trimmed by 7 bases and V by 5 bases; bases with no gene match: 1. The germline gives CDR1 SGHVS, CDR2 FNYEAQ. The CDR3 spans 12 residues. CDR3 residues: CASSDRGNEQFF. The CDR3 DNA reads TGTGCCAGCAGCGACAGGGGAAATGAGCAGTTCTTC.

This sequence joins TRBV6-5 and TRBJ1-6; D gene unclear. V was trimmed by 5 bases and J by 9 bases, leaving 14 bases between them. Germline CDR1 is MNHEY and CDR2 is SVGAGI. The CDR3 extends over 14 amino acids. In DNA form, the CDR3 reads TGTGCCAGCAGTGCCGGACCGTACTTTTCACCCCTCCACTTT. Translation: CASSAGPYFSPLHF.

The V call is TRBV6-1, the J call TRBJ2-1; TRBD2 matches 7 bases. The germline V gene encodes CDR1 MNHNS and CDR2 SASEGT. The V segment lost 2 bases and the J segment 6 bases; nucleotides outside the gene matches: 7. CDR3 length: 15 amino acids. The CDR3 is CASSEMGGEGNEQFF. For the CDR3, the DNA is TGTGCCAGCAGTGAAATGGGGGGGGAGGGCAATGAGCAGTTCTTC.

The chain has TRBV29-1 and TRBJ2-1, with D possibly TRBD1 on 6 matching bases. CDR1 is SQVTM, CDR2 ANQGSEA, per germline. The CDR3 length is 14 residues. The V gene lost 4 bases and the J gene lost 9 bases, with 19 bases spanning the gap. Here the CDR3 reads CSVAGAAIRGEQFF. The DNA of the CDR3 is TGCAGCGTTGCAGGGGCCGCTATTAGGGGTGAGCAGTTCTTC.

This clone was recorded only once. The chain links TRBV4-2 to TRBJ2-1; 10 bases are a match to TRBD2. V was pared by 4 bases and J by 8 bases, with 11 bases of the junction left unmatched. Germline CDR1 is LGHNA and CDR2 is YNFKEQ. This CDR3 is built from 16 residues. CDR3 in amino acids: CASSLLAGGALDEQFF. For the CDR3, the DNA is TGTGCCAGCAGCCTGTTAGCGGGAGGTGCGTTGGATGAGCAGTTCTTC.

This clone was seen more than once but under ten times. Because the CDR3's place on the DNA is in doubt, the DNA is left out and the CDR3 is given as listed by TCRdb. The chain combines TRBV21-1 with TRBJ1-1; the DNA was not compared with TRBD1, the D call given in the table. TRBV21-1 is described as a pseudogene. The CDR3 length is 16 residues, termini included. CDR3 sequence: CASSTESVGAGTEAFF.

The chain uses TRBV2 and TRBJ2-2; D unclear. The ends were cut back, 9 bases at V and 7 bases at J, with 9 bases in the middle. CDR3 length: 11 amino acids. CDR1 is SNHLY, CDR2 FYNNEI, per germline. Here the CDR3 reads CASTSGGELFF. The CDR3 DNA reads TGTGCCAGTACCTCCGGCGGGGAGCTGTTTTTT.